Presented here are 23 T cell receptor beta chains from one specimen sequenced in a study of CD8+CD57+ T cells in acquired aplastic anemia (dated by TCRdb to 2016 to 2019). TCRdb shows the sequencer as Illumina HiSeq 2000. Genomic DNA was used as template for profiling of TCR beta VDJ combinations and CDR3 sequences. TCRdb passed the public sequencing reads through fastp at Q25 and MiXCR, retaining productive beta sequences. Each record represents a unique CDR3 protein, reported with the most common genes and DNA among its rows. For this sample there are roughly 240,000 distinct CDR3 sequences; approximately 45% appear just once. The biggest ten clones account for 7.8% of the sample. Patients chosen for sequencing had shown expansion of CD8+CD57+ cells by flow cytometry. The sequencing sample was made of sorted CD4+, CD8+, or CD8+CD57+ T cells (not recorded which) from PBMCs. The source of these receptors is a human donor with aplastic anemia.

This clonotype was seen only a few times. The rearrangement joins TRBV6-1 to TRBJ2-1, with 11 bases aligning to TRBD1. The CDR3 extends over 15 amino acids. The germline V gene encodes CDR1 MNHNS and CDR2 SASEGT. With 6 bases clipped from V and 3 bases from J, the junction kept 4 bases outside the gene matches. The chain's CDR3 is CASSSGQGDYNEQFF. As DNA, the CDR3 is TGTGCCAGCAGCTCGGGACAGGGGGACTACAATGAGCAGTTCTTC.

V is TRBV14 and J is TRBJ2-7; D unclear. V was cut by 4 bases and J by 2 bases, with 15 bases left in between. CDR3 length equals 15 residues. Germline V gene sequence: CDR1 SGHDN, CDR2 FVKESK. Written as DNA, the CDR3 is TGTGCCAGCAGCCCTCCCAAGGGCGCACCCTACGAGCAGTACTTC. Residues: CASSPPKGAPYEQYF.

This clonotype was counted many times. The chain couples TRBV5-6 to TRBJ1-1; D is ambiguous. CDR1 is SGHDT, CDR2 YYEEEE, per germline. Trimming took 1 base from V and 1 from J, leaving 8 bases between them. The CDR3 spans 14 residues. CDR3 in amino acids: CASSLWLGNTEAFF. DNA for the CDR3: TGTGCCAGCAGCTTGTGGCTGGGGAACACTGAAGCTTTCTTT.

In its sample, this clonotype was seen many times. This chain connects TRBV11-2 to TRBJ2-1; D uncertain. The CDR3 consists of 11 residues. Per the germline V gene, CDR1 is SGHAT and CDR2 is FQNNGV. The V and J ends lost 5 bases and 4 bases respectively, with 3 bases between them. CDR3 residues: CASSHYNEQFF. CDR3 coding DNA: TGTGCCAGCAGCCATTACAATGAGCAGTTCTTC.

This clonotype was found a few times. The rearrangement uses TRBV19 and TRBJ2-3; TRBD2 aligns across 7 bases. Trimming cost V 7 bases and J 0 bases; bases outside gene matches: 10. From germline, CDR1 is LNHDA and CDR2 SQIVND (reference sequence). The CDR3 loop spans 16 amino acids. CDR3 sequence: CASTLGGRASTDTQYF. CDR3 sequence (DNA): TGTGCCAGTACGCTAGGAGGGAGGGCTAGCACAGATACGCAGTATTTT.

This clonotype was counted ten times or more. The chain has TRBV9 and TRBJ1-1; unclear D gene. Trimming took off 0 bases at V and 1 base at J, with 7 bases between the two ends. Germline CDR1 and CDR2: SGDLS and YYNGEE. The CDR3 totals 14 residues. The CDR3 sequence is CASSVETGNTEAFF. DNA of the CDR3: TGTGCCAGCAGCGTAGAAACGGGGAACACTGAAGCTTTCTTT.

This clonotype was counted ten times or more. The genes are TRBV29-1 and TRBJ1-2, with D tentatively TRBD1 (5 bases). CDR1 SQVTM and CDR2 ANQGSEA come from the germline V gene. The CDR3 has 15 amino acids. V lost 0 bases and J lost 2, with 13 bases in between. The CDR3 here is CSVEDLGDRNYGYTF. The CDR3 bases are TGCAGCGTTGAAGATTTGGGCGACAGAAACTATGGCTACACCTTC.

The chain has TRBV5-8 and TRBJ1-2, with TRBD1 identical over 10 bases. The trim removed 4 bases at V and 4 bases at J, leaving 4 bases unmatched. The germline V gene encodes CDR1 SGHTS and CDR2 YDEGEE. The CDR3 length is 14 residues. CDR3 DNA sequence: TGTGCCAGCAGCGCCCGGACAGGGGGCTATGGCTACACCTTC. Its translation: CASSARTGGYGYTF.

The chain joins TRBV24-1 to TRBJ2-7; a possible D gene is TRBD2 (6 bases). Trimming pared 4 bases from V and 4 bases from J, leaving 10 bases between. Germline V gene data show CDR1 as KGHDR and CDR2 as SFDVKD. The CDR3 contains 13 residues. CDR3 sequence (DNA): TGTGCCACCAGTGACCTACGGGGGTACGAGCAGTACTTC. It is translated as CATSDLRGYEQYF.

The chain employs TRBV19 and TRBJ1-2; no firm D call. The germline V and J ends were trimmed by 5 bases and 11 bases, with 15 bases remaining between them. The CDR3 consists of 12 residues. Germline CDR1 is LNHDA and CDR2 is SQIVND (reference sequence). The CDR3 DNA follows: TGTGCCAGTAGTGCGGGTCCTGGGCGGTACACCTTC. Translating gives CASSAGPGRYTF.

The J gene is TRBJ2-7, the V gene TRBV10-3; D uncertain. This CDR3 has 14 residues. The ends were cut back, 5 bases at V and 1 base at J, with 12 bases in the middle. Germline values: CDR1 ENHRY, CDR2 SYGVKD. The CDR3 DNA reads TGTGCCATCAGTCCCCCACTTAAGTCCTACGAGCAGTACTTC. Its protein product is CAISPPLKSYEQYF.

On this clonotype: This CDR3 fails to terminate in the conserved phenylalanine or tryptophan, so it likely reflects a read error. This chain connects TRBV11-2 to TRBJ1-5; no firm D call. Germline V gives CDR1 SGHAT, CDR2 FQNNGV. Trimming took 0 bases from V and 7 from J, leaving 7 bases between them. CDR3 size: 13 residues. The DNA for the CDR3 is TGTGCCAGCAGCTTAGACAGAATGCAGCCCCAGCATCTT. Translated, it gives CASSLDRMQPQHL.

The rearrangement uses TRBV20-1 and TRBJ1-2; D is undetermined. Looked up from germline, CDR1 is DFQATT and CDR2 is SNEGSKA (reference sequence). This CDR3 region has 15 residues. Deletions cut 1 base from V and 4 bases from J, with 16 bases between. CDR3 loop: CSARGFQASSYGYTF. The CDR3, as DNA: TGCAGTGCTAGAGGTTTTCAGGCGAGTAGCTATGGCTACACCTTC.

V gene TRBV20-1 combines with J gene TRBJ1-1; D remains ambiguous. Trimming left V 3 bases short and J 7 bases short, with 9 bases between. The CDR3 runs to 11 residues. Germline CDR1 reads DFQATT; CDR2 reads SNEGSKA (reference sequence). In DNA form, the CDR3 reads TGCAGTGCTAGCCTCACGAATGAAGCTTTCTTT. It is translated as CSASLTNEAFF.

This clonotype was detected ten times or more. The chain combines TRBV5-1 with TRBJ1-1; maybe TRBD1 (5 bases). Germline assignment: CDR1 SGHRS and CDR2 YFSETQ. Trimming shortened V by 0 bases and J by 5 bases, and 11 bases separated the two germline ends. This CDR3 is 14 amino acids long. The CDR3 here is CASSLERGLTEAFF. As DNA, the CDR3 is TGCGCCAGCAGCTTGGAGCGGGGCTTGACTGAAGCTTTCTTT.

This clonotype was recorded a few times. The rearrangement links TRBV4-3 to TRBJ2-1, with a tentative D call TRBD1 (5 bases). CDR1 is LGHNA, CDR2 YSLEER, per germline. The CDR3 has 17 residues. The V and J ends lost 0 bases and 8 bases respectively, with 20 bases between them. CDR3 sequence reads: CASSQESLPSRVYEQFF. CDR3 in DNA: TGCGCCAGCAGCCAAGAATCTCTACCCAGCAGGGTCTATGAGCAGTTCTTC.

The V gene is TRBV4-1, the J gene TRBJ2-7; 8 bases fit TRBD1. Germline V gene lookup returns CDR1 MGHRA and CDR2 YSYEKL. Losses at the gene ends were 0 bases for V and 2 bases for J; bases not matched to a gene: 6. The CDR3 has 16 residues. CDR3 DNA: TGCGCCAGCAGCCAAGAATCCGGGACAGGTGCCTACGAGCAGTACTTC. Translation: CASSQESGTGAYEQYF.

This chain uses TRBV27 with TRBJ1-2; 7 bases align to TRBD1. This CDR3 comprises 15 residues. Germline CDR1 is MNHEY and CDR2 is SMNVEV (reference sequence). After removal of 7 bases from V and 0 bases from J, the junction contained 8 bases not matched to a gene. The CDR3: CASTDRALSNYGYTF. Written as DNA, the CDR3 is TGTGCCAGCACAGACAGGGCCCTTTCTAACTATGGCTACACCTTC.

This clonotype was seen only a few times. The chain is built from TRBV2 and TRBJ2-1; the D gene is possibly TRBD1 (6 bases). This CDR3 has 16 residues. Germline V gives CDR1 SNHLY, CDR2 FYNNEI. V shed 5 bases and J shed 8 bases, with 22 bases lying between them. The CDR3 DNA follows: TGTGCCAGCAGTTTAACTACCGACAGGATAAGGGATGAGCAGTTCTTC. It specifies CASSLTTDRIRDEQFF.

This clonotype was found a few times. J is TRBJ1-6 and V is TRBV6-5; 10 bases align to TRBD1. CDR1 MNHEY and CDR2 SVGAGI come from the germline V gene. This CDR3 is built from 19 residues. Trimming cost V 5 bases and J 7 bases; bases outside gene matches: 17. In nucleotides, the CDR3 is TGTGCCAGCAGTCTAATTTCACTTACACGGGACAGGGGAAATTCACCCCTCCACTTT. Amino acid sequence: CASSLISLTRDRGNSPLHF.

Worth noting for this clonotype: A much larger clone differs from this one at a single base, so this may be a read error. This chain's CDR3 is CASSAHRARELFF. CDR3 bases: TGTGCCAGCAGTGCGCACAGGGCCCGGGAGCTGTTTTTT. V is TRBV6-4 and J is TRBJ2-2; a weak D match, TRBD1 (6 bases). Germline values: CDR1 MRHNA, CDR2 SNTAGT. V shed 4 bases and J shed 9 bases, with 12 bases lying between them. There are 13 residues in the CDR3.

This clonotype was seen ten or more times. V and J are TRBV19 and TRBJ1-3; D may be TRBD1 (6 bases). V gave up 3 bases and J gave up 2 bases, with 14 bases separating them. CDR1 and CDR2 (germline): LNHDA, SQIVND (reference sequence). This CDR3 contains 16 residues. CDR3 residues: CASSIAYRAAGNTIYF. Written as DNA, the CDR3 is TGTGCCAGTAGTATCGCCTACAGGGCGGCTGGAAACACCATATATTTT.

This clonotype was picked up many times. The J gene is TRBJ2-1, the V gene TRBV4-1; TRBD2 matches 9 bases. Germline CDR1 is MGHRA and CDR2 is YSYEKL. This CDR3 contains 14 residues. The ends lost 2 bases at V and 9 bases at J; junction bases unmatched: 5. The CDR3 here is CASSQLSGSAEQFF. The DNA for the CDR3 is TGCGCCAGCAGCCAACTTAGCGGGAGCGCTGAGCAGTTCTTC.